The 31 T cell receptor beta chains given below trace back to one sample, sequenced in a study of CD8 T cells in ankylosing spondylitis. One entry per CDR3 protein, called by TCRdb with MiXCR from the 5' RACE reads. Among roughly 150,000 distinct CDR3 sequences listed, about 7% were seen once. Sequencing input: blood, either unsorted or a sorted T cell fraction (not recorded which). All receptors come from a female donor with ankylosing spondylitis or in good health (not recorded which).

This clonotype came up many times. The chain has TRBV6-5 and TRBJ2-2, with D unclear. CDR3 length: 15 amino acids. Germline CDR1 reads MNHEY; CDR2 reads SVGAGI. The germline V and J ends were trimmed by 3 bases and 0 bases, with 8 bases remaining between them. CDR3 bases: TGTGCCAGCAGTTATTACAGTGCGAACACCGGGGAGCTGTTTTTT. It yields the protein CASSYYSANTGELFF.

This clonotype was recorded many times. V and J are TRBV7-9 and TRBJ1-1, with D possibly matching TRBD1 (5 bases). This CDR3 is 15 amino acids long. The germline gives CDR1 SEHNR, CDR2 FQNEAQ (reference sequence). V was trimmed by 4 bases and J by 5 bases, leaving 17 bases between them. The CDR3 loop reads CASSSRDSGETEAFF. Written as DNA, the CDR3 is TGTGCCAGCAGCTCCCGAGACAGCGGGGAAACTGAAGCTTTCTTT.

This clonotype was seen repeatedly, ten times or more. V usage is TRBV6-2 or TRBV6-3 and J usage is TRBJ2-2; D call uncertain. In germline, CDR1 is MNHEY, CDR2 SVGEGT. V was cut by 6 bases and J by 5 bases, with 13 bases left in between. The CDR3 is made up of 14 amino acids. CDR3: CASSLHILTGELFF. CDR3 sequence (DNA): TGTGCCAGCAGCCTACATATACTTACCGGGGAGCTGTTTTTT.

This clonotype has ten or more counts. This chain joins TRBV28 and TRBJ2-5; the match to TRBD2 covers 8 bases. Trimming took 6 bases from V and 2 from J; bases not matched to a gene: 11. The CDR3 runs to 16 residues. The germline V gene encodes CDR1 MDHEN and CDR2 SYDVKM. CDR3 amino acids: CASSQAGLAGQETQYF. The CDR3 region has the DNA TGTGCCAGCAGCCAGGCCGGGCTAGCGGGTCAAGAGACCCAGTACTTC.

This clonotype has just a few counts. The rearrangement joins TRBV20-1 to TRBJ1-1; D possibly corresponds to TRBD1 (6 bases). The ends were cut back, 0 bases at V and 1 base at J, with 12 bases in the middle. The CDR3 has 15 residues. Germline V lookup: CDR1 DFQATT, CDR2 SNEGSKA (reference sequence). Here the CDR3 reads CSARDSGQQNTEAFF. CDR3 DNA: TGCAGTGCTAGAGACTCAGGACAGCAGAACACTGAAGCTTTCTTT.

This clonotype was seen repeatedly, ten times or more. The chain has TRBV25-1 and TRBJ2-7, with D perhaps matching TRBD2 (6 bases). The CDR3 spans 14 residues. Between the trimmed V and J ends, which lost 4 bases and 6 bases, there was a span of 16 bases. CDR1 is MGHDK, CDR2 SYGVNS, per germline. CDR3 DNA sequence: TGTGCCAGCAGTGTGGGACTCATACGAGGCGAGCAGTACTTC. Translating gives CASSVGLIRGEQYF.

This clonotype was counted many times. The CDR3 here is CASSPPYRVGETQYF. CDR3 nucleotide sequence: TGTGCCAGCAGCCCACCCTACAGGGTCGGAGAGACCCAGTACTTC. The rearrangement links TRBV7-9 to TRBJ2-5, with D maybe TRBD1 (6 bases). This CDR3 region has 15 residues. V was trimmed by 5 bases and J by 4 bases, leaving 17 bases between them. The germline V gene encodes CDR1 SEHNR and CDR2 FQNEAQ (reference sequence).

This clonotype was recorded at least ten times. The chain employs TRBV12-3 or TRBV12-4 and TRBJ2-2; tentative D call: TRBD1 (5 bases). This CDR3 is 15 amino acids long. Trimming took 4 bases from V and 4 from J, leaving 13 bases between them. The CDR3 nucleotides read TGTGCCAGCAGTTCCCGGTCAGGGCCCACCGGGGAGCTGTTTTTT. The encoded protein is CASSSRSGPTGELFF.

Comments on this clonotype: This may come from a read error, since a much larger clone is one base off. The chain links TRBV7-2 to TRBJ1-2, with unresolved D. Germline V gives CDR1 SGHTA, CDR2 FQGNSA. The CDR3 is 11 residues long. CDR3 sequence: CASSLTRIKSF. The CDR3 DNA is TGTGCCAGCAGCCTTACGAGGATTAAGAGCTTC.

This clonotype was seen ten or more times. The V call is TRBV7-9, the J call TRBJ2-5; D unresolved. The CDR3 runs 14 residues. Trimming left V 1 base short and J 0 bases short, with 6 bases between. The germline V gene has CDR1 SEHNR and CDR2 FQNEAQ (reference sequence). The CDR3, as DNA: TGTGCCAGCAGCTTAGAAAGGGACCAAGAGACCCAGTACTTC. This translates into CASSLERDQETQYF.

This clonotype occurred many times. The chain joins TRBV4-1 to TRBJ2-2, with 7 bases matching TRBD2. The V gene's germline CDR1 is MGHRA and CDR2 YSYEKL. After removal of 3 bases from V and 0 bases from J, the junction contained 4 bases not matched to a gene. The CDR3 is made up of 16 amino acids. DNA for the CDR3: TGCGCCAGCAGCCACGCCGGGACTACGAACACCGGGGAGCTGTTTTTT. The encoded protein is CASSHAGTTNTGELFF.

This clonotype was detected only a few times. The J gene is TRBJ1-1, the V gene TRBV18; D is possibly TRBD1 (6 bases). Trimming took 4 bases from V and 5 from J, leaving 8 bases between them. This CDR3 is built from 12 residues. Germline CDR1 and CDR2: KGHSH and LQKENI. The CDR3 reads CASSRQDTEAFF. The CDR3 DNA sequence: TGTGCCAGCTCACGACAGGATACTGAAGCTTTCTTT.

This clonotype was seen many times. The rearrangement links TRBV6-1 to TRBJ1-6; D is possibly TRBD1 (5 bases). The germline V and J ends were trimmed by 7 bases and 7 bases, with 14 bases remaining between them. Germline V gene lookup returns CDR1 MNHNS and CDR2 SASEGT. The CDR3 length is 14 residues. The CDR3 nucleotides read TGTGCCAGCACCGCTGGGGCAGCCAATTCACCCCTCCACTTT. Amino acid sequence: CASTAGAANSPLHF.

In this sample, this clonotype turned up many times. The chain joins TRBV7-6 to TRBJ1-2; 7 bases agree with TRBD1. The V segment lost 5 bases and the J segment 8 bases; nucleotides outside the gene matches: 14. The CDR3 loop spans 15 amino acids. Per germline, CDR1 SGHVS and CDR2 FNYEAQ. The CDR3 coding sequence is TGTGCCAGCAGCCCACTAGGACAGGTTTTTAACGGCTACACCTTC. Translation: CASSPLGQVFNGYTF. The whole variable domain, remainder taken from reference TRBV7-6 and TRBJ1-2, is GAGVSQSPRYKVTKRGQDVALRCDPISGHVSLYWYRQALGQGPEFLTYFNYEAQQDKSGLPNDRFSAERPEGSISTLTIQRTEQRDSAMYRCASSPLGQVFNGYTFGSGTRLTVV.

This clonotype was counted at least ten times. J is TRBJ1-2 and V is TRBV5-1; D gene ambiguous. Trimming cost V 0 bases and J 0 bases, with 9 bases left between them. CDR1 is SGHRS, CDR2 YFSETQ, per germline. CDR3 length: 15 amino acids. CDR3 in amino acids: CASSLESAANYGYTF. The CDR3, as DNA: TGCGCCAGCAGCTTGGAGTCAGCAGCTAACTATGGCTACACCTTC.

This clonotype was detected ten times or more. This chain links TRBV25-1 with TRBJ1-5; D not resolved. CDR3 length: 14 amino acids. Per germline, CDR1 MGHDK and CDR2 SYGVNS. The germline V and J ends were trimmed by 5 bases and 6 bases, with 14 bases remaining between them. Here the CDR3 reads CASSPLDSGQPQHF. CDR3 in DNA: TGTGCCAGCAGTCCTCTTGACTCAGGTCAGCCCCAGCATTTT.

This clonotype was observed at least ten times. This sequence joins TRBV24-1 and TRBJ2-2; D is perhaps TRBD1 (6 bases). Trimming shortened V by 7 bases and J by 0 bases, and 8 bases separated the two germline ends. This CDR3 spans 14 amino acids. Germline V gives CDR1 KGHDR, CDR2 SFDVKD. In DNA, the CDR3 is TGTGCCACCAGAGGGACACCGAACACCGGGGAGCTGTTTTTT. This sequence encodes CATRGTPNTGELFF.

This clonotype has at least ten counts. The chain links TRBV5-1 to TRBJ2-7; tentative D call: TRBD2 (6 bases). Germline-derived CDR1 and CDR2 are SGHRS and YFSETQ. The V end was cut by 3 bases, the J end by 0 bases, with 10 bases between. There are 14 residues in the CDR3. The CDR3 DNA reads as TGCGCCAGCAGCTCCGACGGGAGCTCCTACGAGCAGTACTTC. Its protein product is CASSSDGSSYEQYF.

This clonotype was detected many times. The CDR3 DNA reads as TGTGCCAGCAGCGTAGAGGGTCTAGCTTCCAATGAGCAGTTCTTC. It is translated as CASSVEGLASNEQFF. The J gene is TRBJ2-1, the V gene TRBV9; D possibly corresponds to TRBD2 (5 bases). The V end lost 0 bases, the J end lost 6 bases, and 13 bases lay between the germline ends. Germline V CDR1 and CDR2: SGDLS, YYNGEE. The CDR3 is 15 amino acids.

There are many counts of this clonotype. The chain couples TRBV7-2 to TRBJ2-5, with D perhaps TRBD1 (5 bases). Germline CDR1 and CDR2: SGHTA and FQGNSA. V shed 5 bases and J shed 5 bases, with 18 bases lying between them. CDR3 length: 15 amino acids. CDR3 in amino acids: CASSRDRRDGETQYF. The CDR3 DNA reads as TGTGCCAGCAGCCGAGACCGCAGGGATGGGGAGACCCAGTACTTC.

This clonotype was found many times. V gene TRBV3-1 combines with J gene TRBJ2-5; 10 bases match TRBD2. Germline V gives CDR1 LGHDT, CDR2 YNNKEL (reference sequence). V dropped 4 bases and J dropped 4; count of bases not matched to a gene: 6. The CDR3 loop spans 15 amino acids. As DNA, the CDR3 is TGTGCCAGCAGCCCCCCTAGCGGGGGTGCAGAGACCCAGTACTTC. Translated: CASSPPSGGAETQYF.

This clonotype occurred many times. The chain couples TRBV11-2 to TRBJ1-2; 9 nucleotides line up with TRBD1. Germline V gives CDR1 SGHAT, CDR2 FQNNGV. There are 14 residues in the CDR3. Germline trimming cut 5 bases from V and 3 bases from J; bases unmatched to any gene: 4. The CDR3 reads CASSAGTGYYGYTF. In nucleotides, the CDR3 is TGTGCCAGCAGCGCCGGGACAGGGTACTATGGCTACACCTTC.

This clonotype was seen at least ten times. The CDR3 DNA is TGCAGCTCTCCGGGGCCGTCGGGTGAAAAACTGTTTTTT. Translating gives CSSPGPSGEKLFF. The V call is TRBV20-1, the J call TRBJ1-4, with D possibly TRBD1 on 5 matching bases. The CDR3 is 13 amino acids. From germline, CDR1 is DFQATT and CDR2 SNEGSKA (reference sequence).

In its sample, this clonotype was seen many times. The chain joins TRBV28 to TRBJ2-1; 14 nucleotides align to TRBD2. The trim removed 7 bases at V and 9 bases at J, leaving 11 bases unmatched. The CDR3 is made up of 16 amino acids. In germline, CDR1 is MDHEN, CDR2 SYDVKM. CDR3 in amino acids: CASTEAGTSGGSEQFF. In DNA, the CDR3 is TGTGCCAGCACCGAGGCAGGGACTAGCGGGGGTAGTGAGCAGTTCTTC.

This clonotype came up many times. The rearrangement uses TRBV6-1 and TRBJ1-4; TRBD1 is a possible D gene (6 bases). Trimming removed 5 bases at V and 7 bases at J, with 14 bases between. The CDR3 consists of 14 residues. Germline V gene data show CDR1 as MNHNS and CDR2 as SASEGT. DNA of the CDR3: TGTGCCAGCAGTACCGGGGGCGGTGGTGAAAAACTGTTTTTT. Translated, it gives CASSTGGGGEKLFF.

This clonotype was counted many times. The chain recombines TRBV5-1 with TRBJ1-1; no clear D. The germline CDR1 and CDR2 sequences are SGHRS and YFSETQ. V dropped 0 bases and J dropped 0 bases, with 9 bases sitting between them. The CDR3 runs 15 residues. In nucleotides, the CDR3 is TGCGCCAGCAGCTTGGCTACACGGGTGAACACTGAAGCTTTCTTT. As protein: CASSLATRVNTEAFF.

This clonotype has a count of ten or more. The rearrangement links TRBV9 to TRBJ1-2; 10 positions agree with TRBD1. CDR1 and CDR2 from the germline V gene are SGDLS and YYNGEE. Losses at the gene ends were 0 bases for V and 8 bases for J; bases not matched to a gene: 7. The CDR3 spans 15 residues. CDR3 sequence reads: CASSVVGDRGGGYTF. CDR3 nucleotides: TGTGCCAGCAGCGTAGTGGGGGACAGGGGAGGCGGCTACACCTTC.

This clonotype was found many times. V and J are TRBV4-3 and TRBJ1-2; D remains ambiguous. Germline assignment: CDR1 LGHNA and CDR2 YSLEER. There are 15 residues in the CDR3. V was trimmed by 3 bases and J by 0 bases, leaving 11 bases between them. The CDR3 DNA reads TGCGCCAGCAGCCACTCGAACAGCCCTAACTATGGCTACACCTTC. The encoded protein is CASSHSNSPNYGYTF.

This clonotype has at least ten counts. The rearrangement uses TRBV5-1 and TRBJ2-1, with 7 bases that match TRBD2. Germline CDR1 and CDR2: SGHRS and YFSETQ. This CDR3 has 14 residues. The V segment lost 4 bases and the J segment 3 bases; nucleotides outside the gene matches: 4. This CDR3 is CASSREGYYNEQFF. The CDR3 DNA follows: TGCGCCAGCAGCAGGGAGGGATACTACAATGAGCAGTTCTTC. The full variable domain, completed using reference TRBV5-1 and TRBJ2-1, is KAGVTQTPRYLIKTRGQQVTLSCSPISGHRSVSWYQQTPGQGLQFLFEYFSETQRNKGNFPGRFSGRQFSNSRSEMNVSTLELGDSALYLCASSREGYYNEQFFGPGTRLTVL.

This clonotype has a count of ten or more. This chain joins TRBV7-9 and TRBJ2-5; D may match TRBD1 or TRBD2 (5 bases each). Trimming cost V 6 bases and J 2 bases, with 13 bases left between them. Germline CDR1 reads SEHNR; CDR2 reads FQNEAQ (reference sequence). The CDR3 runs to 14 residues. CDR3 loop: CASRHRGAQETQYF. CDR3 coding DNA: TGTGCCAGCAGGCACAGAGGGGCTCAAGAGACCCAGTACTTC. Looking up the rest from reference TRBV7-9 and TRBJ2-5 gives the full variable domain: DTGVSQNPRHKITKRGQNVTFRCDPISEHNRLYWYRQTLGQGPEFLTYFQNEAQLEKSRLLSDRFSAERPKGSFSTLEIQRTEQGDSAMYLCASRHRGAQETQYFGPGTRLLVL.

This clonotype was counted ten times or more. V and J are TRBV5-1 and TRBJ2-2; TRBD2 matches 9 bases. Germline values: CDR1 SGHRS, CDR2 YFSETQ. The CDR3 runs 15 residues. J was trimmed by 4 bases and V by 4 bases; bases with no gene match: 5. The CDR3 DNA is TGCGCCAGCAGCCATATAGCGGGAGCCACCGGGGAGCTGTTTTTT. This gives the protein CASSHIAGATGELFF.